This T cell receptor (beta chain) is drawn from a study of blood T cell repertoires in COVID-19. Study summary: The United States, Italy and Spain provided the acute and convalescent COVID-19 samples.

Only in-frame clones appear in the TCRdb table, and some are missing; sequencing was by immunoSEQ multiplex PCR. The sample records over 100,000 clones, 70% to 90% being singletons. The CDR3 is 15 residues long. With 4 bases clipped from V and 5 bases from J, the junction kept 8 bases outside the gene matches. From germline, CDR1 is SGHNT and CDR2 YYREEE (reference sequence). Sequenced: peripheral blood. This clonotype originated in a man aged 50-59 years with active or convalescent COVID-19. The chain combines TRBV5-4 with TRBJ2-4; 8 nucleotides agree with TRBD1. The CDR3 coding sequence is TGTGCCAGCAGCATCTCCGGGACAGGACAAAACATTCAGTACTTC. Protein product: CASSISGTGQNIQYF.